This T cell receptor beta chain was documented in a study of breast tumors, draining lymph nodes, adjacent tissues. Study conclusions and caveats: Tumor TCR diversity was below lymph nodes but above nontumor tissue.

TCRdb reprocessed the multiplex PCR reads with MiXCR, giving one entry per CDR3 protein. The data contain approximately 210,000 distinct CDR3 sequences, roughly 32% of them singletons. Axillary draining lymph nodes of breast cancer patients supplied the node samples. As to this clonotype: Its cognate antigen is unknown. Its ends do not fully match the called genes, so a read error is possible.

Germline V gives CDR1 KGHDR, CDR2 SFDVKD. The CDR3 covers 19 residues. The sequence was obtained from a female donor with breast cancer. Some clones in this sample may be carry-over from other donors' samples. V gene TRBV24-1 combines with J gene TRBJ2-1; 8 bases agree with TRBD2. The sample comprised axillary lymph node tissue. In nucleotides, the CDR3 is TGTGCCGCCAGTGATTCAATCAAAACTAGCGGCCGAACCTACAATGGGCAGTTCTTC. Translating it yields CAASDSIKTSGRTYNGQFF.